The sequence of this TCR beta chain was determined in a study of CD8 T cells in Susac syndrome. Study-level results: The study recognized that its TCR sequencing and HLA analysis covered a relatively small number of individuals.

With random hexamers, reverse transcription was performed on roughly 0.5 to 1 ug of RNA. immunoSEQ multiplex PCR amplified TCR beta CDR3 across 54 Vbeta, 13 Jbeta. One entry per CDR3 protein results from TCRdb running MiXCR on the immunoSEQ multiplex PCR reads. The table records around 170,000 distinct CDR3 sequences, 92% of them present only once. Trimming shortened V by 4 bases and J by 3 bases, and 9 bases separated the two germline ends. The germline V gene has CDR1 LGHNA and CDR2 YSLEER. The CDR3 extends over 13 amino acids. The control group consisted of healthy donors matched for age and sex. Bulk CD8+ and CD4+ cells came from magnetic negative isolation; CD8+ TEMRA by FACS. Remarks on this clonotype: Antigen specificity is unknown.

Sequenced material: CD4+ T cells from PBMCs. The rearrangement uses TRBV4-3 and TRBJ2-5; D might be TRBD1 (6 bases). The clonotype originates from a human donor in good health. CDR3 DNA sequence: TGCGCCAGCAGCCGCAGGACAGAAGAGACCCAGTACTTC. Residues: CASSRRTEETQYF.